The 3 T cell receptor beta chains presented below share a single source sample, sequenced in a study of blood T cell repertoires in COVID-19. TCRdb keeps only in-frame clones here, not all; method: immunoSEQ multiplex PCR. The table has over 200,000 clones, roughly 86% seen once. Material for sequencing was peripheral blood. The receptors were sampled from a woman aged 50 to 65 with acute or convalescent COVID-19.

This clone was observed once. The chain has TRBV20-1 and TRBJ2-7, with D possibly being TRBD2 (5 bases). CDR3 length equals 11 residues. Deletions cut 5 bases from V and 3 bases from J, with 8 bases between. CDR1 and CDR2 (germline): DFQATT, SNEGSKA (reference sequence). CDR3 amino acids: CSAVTSYEQYF. The DNA for the CDR3 is TGCAGTGCTGTTACTAGCTACGAGCAGTACTTC.

The chain joins TRBV12-3 or TRBV12-4 to TRBJ1-2, with unresolved D. The CDR3 contains 13 residues. V lost 5 bases and J lost 8, with 15 bases in between. The CDR3 spells CASSTTDSRGYTF. CDR3 nucleotide sequence: TGTGCCAGCAGTACTACGGATTCTCGGGGCTACACCTTC.

This rearrangement joins TRBV9 to TRBJ1-4, with 7 nucleotides matching TRBD1. Germline-derived CDR1 and CDR2 are SGDLS and YYNGEE. V shed 4 bases and J 8 bases; nucleotides not matched to a gene: 5. The CDR3 has 13 amino acids. The CDR3 spells CASSPQGREKLFF. Written as DNA, the CDR3 is TGTGCCAGCAGCCCACAGGGGAGGGAAAAACTGTTTTTT.